This passage covers 10 T cell receptor beta chains from one sample sequenced in a study of PD-1 blockade in mismatch repair-deficient tumors. The assay was immunoSEQ multiplex PCR, and TCRdb's table has in-frame clones only and misses some. This table holds about 100,000 clones, under 90% found once. The specimen comprised peripheral blood, sampled approximately 35 weeks after starting pembrolizumab. These receptors were collected from an adult with mismatch repair-deficient cancer.

The chain has TRBV10-1 and TRBJ2-7, with no clear D. Germline V gene lookup returns CDR1 WNHNN and CDR2 SYGVQD (reference sequence). The CDR3 length is 12 residues. With 3 bases removed from V and 6 bases from J, the gap between germline ends came to 9 bases. CDR3 in DNA: TGCGCCAGCAGTGACCGCTGGAGCGAGCAGTACTTC. Translation gives CASSDRWSEQYF.

This clone was detected only a few times. The chain carries TRBV28 and TRBJ1-2; D call uncertain. CDR3 size: 13 residues. Germline V lookup: CDR1 MDHEN, CDR2 SYDVKM. Trimming took off 5 bases at V and 3 bases at J, with 10 bases between the two ends. The CDR3 loop reads CASSLQRDYGYTF. Here the CDR3 DNA reads TGTGCCAGCAGTCTACAGAGGGACTATGGCTACACCTTC.

The chain couples TRBV19 to TRBJ1-2; TRBD1 might be the D (5 bases). Trimming pared 9 bases from V and 2 bases from J, leaving 13 bases between. CDR1 is LNHDA and CDR2 is SQIVND in the germline V gene (reference sequence). The CDR3 length is 13 residues. CDR3 residues: CASLDRDNYGYTF. DNA for the CDR3: TGTGCCAGCCTCGACCGGGACAACTATGGCTACACCTTC.

V gene TRBV6-1 combines with J gene TRBJ1-4; D is ambiguous. In germline, CDR1 is MNHNS, CDR2 SASEGT. Trimming took off 2 bases at V and 3 bases at J, with 10 bases between the two ends. This CDR3 comprises 15 residues. The CDR3 coding sequence is TGTGCCAGCAGTGAATTTCACAGACCTAATGAAAAACTGTTTTTT. It is translated as CASSEFHRPNEKLFF.

The V gene is TRBV4-2, the J gene TRBJ2-1; TRBD1 might be the D (5 bases). The CDR3 contains 14 residues. V lost 2 bases and J 11 bases, leaving 16 bases between the germline ends. CDR1 and CDR2 from the germline V gene are LGHNA and YNFKEQ. In DNA form, the CDR3 reads TGTGCCAGCAGCCAAACGCTAGACGGACAAAAGCAGTTCTTC. It codes for CASSQTLDGQKQFF.

The sample holds a few counts of this clone. The chain links TRBV9 to TRBJ1-5, with 9 nucleotides matching TRBD1. CDR1 and CDR2 from the germline V gene are SGDLS and YYNGEE. The CDR3 covers 14 residues. V trimming: 6 bases; J trimming: 5 bases; junction bases outside the gene matches: 6. The CDR3 DNA follows: TGTGCCAGCACCCCGGGGGACAGGGATCAGCCCCAGCATTTT. Amino acids: CASTPGDRDQPQHF. Variable domain in full (rest from reference TRBV9 and TRBJ1-5): DSGVTQTPKHLITATGQRVTLRCSPRSGDLSVYWYQQSLDQGLQFLIQYYNGEERAKGNILERFSAQQFPDLHSELNLSSLELGDSALYFCASTPGDRDQPQHFGDGTRLSIL.

The chain employs TRBV27 and TRBJ2-7, with TRBD2 matching 9 bases. This CDR3 is 15 amino acids long. V was pared by 5 bases and J by 4 bases, with 9 bases of the junction left unmatched. Germline assignment: CDR1 MNHEY and CDR2 SMNVEV (reference sequence). CDR3 in amino acids: CASSLWGSGSYEQYF. In DNA form, the CDR3 reads TGTGCCAGCAGTCTGTGGGGTAGCGGGAGTTACGAGCAGTACTTC.

This chain links TRBV23-1 with TRBJ2-2, with 7 bases fitting TRBD2. TRBV23-1 is an open reading frame, and its role is uncertain. This CDR3 is 13 amino acids long. J lost 7 bases, V lost 3 bases, and 2 bases had no gene match. The CDR3 bases are TGCGCCAGCAGTCAGGGGGGGGTCGGGGAGCTGTTTTTT. This codes for CASSQGGVGELFF.

The rearrangement uses TRBV4-1 and TRBJ1-5; D is possibly TRBD1 (6 bases). The CDR3 covers 16 residues. The V gene's germline CDR1 is MGHRA and CDR2 YSYEKL. V was trimmed by 3 bases and J by 1 base, leaving 13 bases between them. The CDR3 region has the DNA TGCGCCAGCAGCCAGACCAAGGGGGGGAGCAATCAGCCCCAGCATTTT. Protein: CASSQTKGGSNQPQHF.

The rearrangement joins TRBV5-1 to TRBJ2-3; TRBD2 matches 9 bases. Looked up from germline, CDR1 is SGHRS and CDR2 is YFSETQ. The J segment lost 0 bases and the V segment lost 2 bases, leaving 4 bases of the junction unmatched. The CDR3 is 16 residues long. The CDR3 DNA reads as TGCGCCAGCAGCTTCCTAACTAGCGGGAGCACAGATACGCAGTATTTT. It translates to CASSFLTSGSTDTQYF.